Listed below are T cell receptor beta chains from one sample, sequenced in a study of spatial heterogeneity in lung cancer. In TCRdb, the 5' RACE reads were re-called with MiXCR into one record per CDR3 protein. This table holds over 15,000 distinct CDR3 sequences, 7% found once. Sequenced material: lung tumor tissue, taken at surgery. The receptors derive from a female donor with early-stage non-small cell lung cancer. Both conserved end residues are part of each CDR3. Each record gives: CDR3 protein, CDR3 DNA, D gene, V gene, clone size, J gene. The D gene is left open where the match is weak. Only part of the rows carry a size: once, few, many, or a class if the clone is expanded.

CAWSVGGGSGANVLTF | TGTGCCTGGAGTGTTGGAGGGGGGTCTGGGGCCAACGTCCTGACTTTC | - | TRBV30 | medium-sized | TRBJ2-6
CASSQGQSSYNEQFF | TGTGCCAGCAGTCAGGGACAGAGCTCCTACAATGAGCAGTTCTTC | TRBD1 | TRBV6-5 | many | TRBJ2-1
CASSPPVDRDQPQHF | TGTGCCAGCAGTCCCCCGGTTGACAGGGATCAGCCCCAGCATTTT | TRBD1 | TRBV12-3/TRBV12-4 | many | TRBJ1-5
CATSDFRDTPLVSQETQYF | TGTGCCACCAGTGATTTCCGGGACACCCCACTCGTTTCACAAGAGACCCAGTACTTC | - | TRBV24-1 | - | TRBJ2-5
CASDTGSQETQYF | TGCGCCAGCGATACGGGGAGCCAAGAGACCCAGTACTTC | - | TRBV5-1 | many | TRBJ2-5
CSAQRILPGILKLAKNIQYF | TGCAGTGCCCAGCGAATCCTTCCCGGGATCCTTAAGTTAGCCAAAAACATTCAGTACTTC | - | TRBV20-1 | many | TRBJ2-4
CASSQRGQGSGEQYF | TGTGCCAGCAGCCAAAGGGGACAGGGGTCAGGCGAGCAGTACTTC | TRBD1 | TRBV3-1 | many | TRBJ2-7
CASSKVGGRVNEQFF | TGTGCCAGCAGCAAAGTAGGGGGGCGAGTCAATGAGCAGTTCTTC | - | TRBV21-1 | many | TRBJ2-1
CSVMDSRNYGYTF | TGCAGTGTTATGGACTCCAGGAACTATGGCTACACCTTC | - | TRBV20-1 | few | TRBJ1-2
CASSPISGAHNQPQHF | TGTGCCAGCTCACCAATATCGGGGGCGCACAATCAGCCCCAGCATTTT | - | TRBV18 | few | TRBJ1-5
CASSASTGGTEAFF | TGTGCCAGCAGCGCCTCGACAGGGGGCACTGAAGCTTTCTTT | TRBD1 | TRBV7-3 | - | TRBJ1-1
CASSLPGPRVSDTQYF | TGTGCCAGCAGTTTACCGGGACCCCGGGTATCCGATACGCAGTATTTT | - | TRBV28 | medium-sized | TRBJ2-3
CASSRTGGGYEQYF | TGTGCCAGCAGCCGGACAGGGGGCGGCTACGAGCAGTACTTC | TRBD1 | TRBV25-1 | - | TRBJ2-7
CASSYLQGSSNEKLFF | TGTGCCAGCAGTTACCTCCAGGGCAGTTCTAATGAAAAACTGTTTTTT | - | TRBV6-6 | medium-sized | TRBJ1-4
CASSSGTNEKLFF | TGTGCCAGCAGCAGTGGGACAAATGAAAAACTGTTTTTT | - | TRBV7-9 | many | TRBJ1-4
CASSLVIRDRVGEQYF | TGTGCCAGCAGTTTAGTAATCCGGGACAGAGTTGGTGAGCAGTACTTC | TRBD1 | TRBV12-3/TRBV12-4 | many | TRBJ2-7
CASSYQPANTGELFF | TGTGCCAGCAGTTACCAGCCAGCGAACACCGGGGAGCTGTTTTTT | - | TRBV6-5 | many | TRBJ2-2
CASSLGRPYYGYTF | TGTGCCAGCAGTTTGGGCAGGCCCTACTATGGCTACACCTTC | - | TRBV12-3/TRBV12-4 | many | TRBJ1-2
CASSIGGSNQPQHF | TGTGCCAGTAGTATTGGGGGTAGCAATCAGCCCCAGCATTTT | - | TRBV19 | few | TRBJ1-5
CATSDPSGGWSNEQFF | TGTGCCACCAGTGATCCATCTGGCGGGTGGAGCAATGAGCAGTTCTTC | - | TRBV24-1 | many | TRBJ2-1
CASSEDTSSTDTQYF | TGTGCCAGCAGTGAGGACACCTCTAGCACAGATACGCAGTATTTT | - | TRBV6-4 | many | TRBJ2-3
CASSLGDGYGYTF | TGTGCCAGCAGTTTGGGGGACGGCTATGGCTACACCTTC | - | TRBV12-3/TRBV12-4 | once | TRBJ1-2
CASSSHGNTEAFF | TGTGCCAGCAGTTCCCATGGAAACACTGAAGCTTTCTTT | - | TRBV12-3/TRBV12-4 | many | TRBJ1-1
CASSEYLGQSNEKLFF | TGTGCCAGCAGTGAATATCTGGGACAGAGTAATGAAAAACTGTTTTTT | TRBD1 | TRBV6-1 | - | TRBJ1-4
CASSLRFRQDLTDTQYF | TGTGCCAGCAGCTTGAGATTTAGACAGGACCTCACAGATACGCAGTATTTT | - | TRBV5-5 | many | TRBJ2-3
CASRGSYNEQFF | TGTGCCAGCCGGGGGTCCTACAATGAGCAGTTCTTC | - | TRBV7-9 | few | TRBJ2-1
CASSLSGVPNTEAFF | TGTGCCAGCAGCCTCAGTGGAGTGCCGAACACTGAAGCTTTCTTT | - | TRBV7-2 | few | TRBJ1-1
CASSLTGSSYEQYF | TGTGCCAGCAGCTTAACGGGGTCGTCCTACGAGCAGTACTTC | - | TRBV7-2 | many | TRBJ2-7
CATSDSLAGDYNEQFF | TGTGCCACCAGTGATAGTCTAGCGGGGGACTACAATGAGCAGTTCTTC | TRBD2 | TRBV24-1 | few | TRBJ2-1